This TCR beta chain was retrieved from a study of cytomegalovirus exposure and HLA in healthy donors. Whole-study results and caveats: Researchers reported in a later analysis that a missense DCLRE1C variant was tied to TCR beta V- and J-gene trimming. Data from an earlier analysis indicated that most TCR beta V segments were productive either about 87% or about 30% of the time. Later work showed greater clonal expansion in HLA-associated TCR beta chains than in equally common others.

This cohort consisted of healthy bone marrow donors. With 60 Vbeta and 13 Jbeta primers, the PCR was carried out. The repertoire was sequenced with immunoSEQ multiplex PCR; TCRdb's copy has only in-frame clones and lacks some. Found here are under 200,000 clones, more than 70% of them singletons; the top ten hold around 4.3%. For this clone: Its specificity is not known.

Input material: PBMCs. The clonotype originates from a woman aged 50 to 60 in good health and CMV-seropositive.

The CDR3 loop reads CASSYWTGVAYEQYF. CDR3 DNA sequence: TGTGCCAGCAGCTACTGGACGGGGGTCGCCTACGAGCAGTACTTC. This chain joins TRBV7-2 and TRBJ2-7; D is possibly TRBD2 (6 bases). Trimming took 4 bases from V and 2 from J, leaving 15 bases between them. The CDR3 loop spans 15 amino acids. CDR1 and CDR2 (germline): SGHTA, FQGNSA. The whole variable domain, filled in from reference TRBV7-2 and TRBJ2-7, reads GAGVSQSPSNKVTEKGKDVELRCDPISGHTALYWYRQSLGQGLEFLIYFQGNSAPDKSGLPSDRFSAERTGGSVSTLTIQRTQQEDSAVYLCASSYWTGVAYEQYFGPGTRLTVT.